The present T cell receptor (beta chain) was sequenced within a study of blood T cell repertoires in COVID-19. Study details: Acute-phase and convalescent COVID-19 samples originated in the United States, Italy and Spain.

In the authors' methods: The assay estimated nucleated cells by amplifying reference gene primers. The method was immunoSEQ multiplex PCR; TCRdb's version includes in-frame clones alone and lacks a portion of them. V and J calls and clone size are as listed in that table; D and trimming were resolved from the DNA. The sample includes tens of thousands of clones, around 89% of them seen just once. CDR1 is SGHTA and CDR2 is FQGNSA in the germline V gene. Trimming stripped 1 base from V and 6 bases from J, with 18 bases between. There are 16 residues in the CDR3. The sample taken for sequencing was peripheral blood. This sequence originates from a man between 65 and 85 years old with active or convalescent COVID-19. This chain uses TRBV7-2 with TRBJ1-2, with a weak D call TRBD1 (6 bases). CDR3 DNA: TGTGCCAGCAGCTTAGGGGGGGGCAGGAGCTTGAATGGCTACACCTTC. Its protein product is CASSLGGGRSLNGYTF.